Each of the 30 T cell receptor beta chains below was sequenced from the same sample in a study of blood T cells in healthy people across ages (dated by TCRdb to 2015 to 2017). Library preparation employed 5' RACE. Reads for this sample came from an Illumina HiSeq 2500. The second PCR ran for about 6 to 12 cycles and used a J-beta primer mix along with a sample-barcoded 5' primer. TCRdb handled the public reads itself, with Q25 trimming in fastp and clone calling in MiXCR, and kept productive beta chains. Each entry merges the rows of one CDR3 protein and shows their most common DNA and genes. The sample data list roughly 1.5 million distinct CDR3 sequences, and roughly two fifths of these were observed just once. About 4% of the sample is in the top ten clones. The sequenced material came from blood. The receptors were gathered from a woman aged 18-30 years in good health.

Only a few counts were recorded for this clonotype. The CDR3 reads CASRDRGWYEQFF. As DNA, the CDR3 is TGTGCCAGCCGGGACAGGGGGTGGTATGAGCAGTTCTTC. V and J are TRBV6-2 or TRBV6-3 and TRBJ2-1, with 11 bases aligning to TRBD1. V dropped 8 bases and J dropped 8; count of bases not matched to a gene: 5. The germline V gene encodes CDR1 MNHEY and CDR2 SVGEGT. This CDR3 spans 13 amino acids.

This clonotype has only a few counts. For the CDR3, the DNA is TGCAGTGCGACCAGGGGGCCGACCTATGGCTACACCTTC. Translating gives CSATRGPTYGYTF. The chain uses TRBV20-1 and TRBJ1-2; TRBD1 matches 8 bases. V lost 6 bases, J lost 4 bases, and 7 bases stayed unmatched. Germline CDR1 DFQATT, CDR2 SNEGSKA (reference sequence). This CDR3 spans 13 amino acids.

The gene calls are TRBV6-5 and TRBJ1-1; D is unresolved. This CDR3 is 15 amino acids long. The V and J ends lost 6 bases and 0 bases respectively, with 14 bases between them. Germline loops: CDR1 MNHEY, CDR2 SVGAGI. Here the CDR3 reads CASSPQTTMNTEAFF. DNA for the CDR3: TGTGCCAGCAGCCCCCAGACGACCATGAACACTGAAGCTTTCTTT.

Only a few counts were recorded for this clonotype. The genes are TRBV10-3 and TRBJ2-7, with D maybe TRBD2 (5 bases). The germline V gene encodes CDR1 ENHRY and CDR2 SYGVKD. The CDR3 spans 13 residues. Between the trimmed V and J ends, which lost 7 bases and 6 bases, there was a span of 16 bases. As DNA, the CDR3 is TGTGCCATCACGTACAAAGAGGGCTCCGAGCAGTACTTC. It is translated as CAITYKEGSEQYF.

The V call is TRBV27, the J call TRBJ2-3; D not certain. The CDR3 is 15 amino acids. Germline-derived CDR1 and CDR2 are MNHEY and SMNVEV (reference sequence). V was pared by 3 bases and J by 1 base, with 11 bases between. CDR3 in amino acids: CASSFLGIGTDTQYF. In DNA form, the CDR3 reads TGTGCCAGCAGTTTTCTAGGTATAGGCACAGATACGCAGTATTTT.

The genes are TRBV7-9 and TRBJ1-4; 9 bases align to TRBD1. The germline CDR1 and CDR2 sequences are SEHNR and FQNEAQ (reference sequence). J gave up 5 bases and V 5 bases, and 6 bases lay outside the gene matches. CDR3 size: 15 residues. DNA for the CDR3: TGTGCCAGCAGCCGAGGCGGACAGGGGAATGAAAAACTGTTTTTT. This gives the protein CASSRGGQGNEKLFF.

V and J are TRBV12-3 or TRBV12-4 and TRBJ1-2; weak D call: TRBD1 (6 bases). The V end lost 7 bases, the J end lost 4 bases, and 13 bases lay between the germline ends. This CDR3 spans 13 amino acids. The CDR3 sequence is CASTPGAVYGYTF. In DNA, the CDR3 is TGTGCCAGCACACCAGGGGCGGTCTATGGCTACACCTTC.

DNA of the CDR3: TGTGCCAGCAGTGATGCCGGGACAGTAGGACCCTACGAGCAGTACTTC. It codes for CASSDAGTVGPYEQYF. The chain employs TRBV2 and TRBJ2-7; 7 bases map to TRBD1. Germline V gene data show CDR1 as SNHLY and CDR2 as FYNNEI. V was clipped by 3 bases and J by 2 bases; unmatched bases: 10. The CDR3 covers 16 residues.

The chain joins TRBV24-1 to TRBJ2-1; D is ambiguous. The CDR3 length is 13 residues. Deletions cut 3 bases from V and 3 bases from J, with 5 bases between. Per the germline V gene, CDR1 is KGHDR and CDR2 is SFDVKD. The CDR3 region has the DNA TGTGCCACCAGTGATCCAGTCTACAATGAGCAGTTCTTC. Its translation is CATSDPVYNEQFF.

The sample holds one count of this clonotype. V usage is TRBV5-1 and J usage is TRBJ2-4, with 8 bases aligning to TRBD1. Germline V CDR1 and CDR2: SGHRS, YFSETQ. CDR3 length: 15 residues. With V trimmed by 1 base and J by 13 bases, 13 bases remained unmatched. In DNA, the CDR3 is TGCGCCAGCAGCTTGTCCGACAGGGGTAAGCTAGAGCAGTACTTC. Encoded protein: CASSLSDRGKLEQYF.

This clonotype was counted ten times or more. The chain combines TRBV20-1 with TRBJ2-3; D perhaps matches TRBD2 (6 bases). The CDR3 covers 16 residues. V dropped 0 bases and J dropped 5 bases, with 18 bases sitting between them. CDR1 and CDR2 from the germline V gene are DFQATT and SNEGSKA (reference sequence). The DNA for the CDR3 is TGCAGTGCTAGAGACTACGAGCTACGGGAGATAGATACGCAGTATTTT. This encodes CSARDYELREIDTQYF.

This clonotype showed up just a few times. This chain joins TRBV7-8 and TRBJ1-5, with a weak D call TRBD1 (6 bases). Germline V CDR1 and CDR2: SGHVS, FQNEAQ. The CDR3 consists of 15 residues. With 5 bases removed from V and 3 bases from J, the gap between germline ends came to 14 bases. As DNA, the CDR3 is TGTGCCAGCAGCCCCACGGGGGGGCTCAATCAGCCCCAGCATTTT. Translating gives CASSPTGGLNQPQHF.

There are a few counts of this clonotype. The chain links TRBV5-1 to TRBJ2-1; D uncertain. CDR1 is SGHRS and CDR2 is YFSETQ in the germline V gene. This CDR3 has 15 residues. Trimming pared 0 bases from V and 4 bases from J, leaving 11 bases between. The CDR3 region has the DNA TGCGCCAGCAGCTTGGGGGTGGCAGAATACAATGAGCAGTTCTTC. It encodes CASSLGVAEYNEQFF.

The CDR3 DNA sequence: TGTGCCTGGACCGGGACAGGATCTCAGCCCCAGCATTTT. Protein sequence: CAWTGTGSQPQHF. The rearrangement uses TRBV30 and TRBJ1-5, with 8 bases identical to TRBD1. V trimming: 4 bases; J trimming: 6 bases; junction bases outside the gene matches: 5. This CDR3 is built from 13 residues. Germline V gene data show CDR1 as GTSNPN and CDR2 as SVGIG (reference sequence).

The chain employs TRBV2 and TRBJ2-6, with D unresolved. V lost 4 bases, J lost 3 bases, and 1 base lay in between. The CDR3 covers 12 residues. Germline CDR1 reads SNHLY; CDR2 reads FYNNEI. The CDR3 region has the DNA TGTGCCAGCAGTGTTGGGGCCAACGTCCTGACTTTC. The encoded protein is CASSVGANVLTF.

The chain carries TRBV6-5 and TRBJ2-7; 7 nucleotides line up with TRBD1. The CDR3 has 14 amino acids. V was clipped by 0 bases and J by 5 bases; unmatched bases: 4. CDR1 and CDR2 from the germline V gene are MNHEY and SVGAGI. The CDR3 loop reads CASSYSTTGHEQYF. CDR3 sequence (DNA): TGTGCCAGCAGTTACTCGACGACAGGGCACGAGCAGTACTTC.

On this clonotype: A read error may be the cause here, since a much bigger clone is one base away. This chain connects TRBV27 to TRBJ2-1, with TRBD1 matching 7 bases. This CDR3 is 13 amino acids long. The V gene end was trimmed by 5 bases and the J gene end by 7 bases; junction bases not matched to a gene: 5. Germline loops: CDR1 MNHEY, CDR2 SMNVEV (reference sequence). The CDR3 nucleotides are TGTGCCAGCAGTCCGGACAGGAGGAATGAGCAGTTCTTC. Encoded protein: CASSPDRRNEQFF.

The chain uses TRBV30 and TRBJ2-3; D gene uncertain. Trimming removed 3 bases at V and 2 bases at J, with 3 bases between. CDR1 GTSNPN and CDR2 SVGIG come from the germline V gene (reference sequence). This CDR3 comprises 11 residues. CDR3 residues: CAWRATDTQYF. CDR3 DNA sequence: TGTGCCTGGAGGGCCACAGATACGCAGTATTTT. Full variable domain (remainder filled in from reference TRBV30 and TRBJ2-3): SQTIHQWPATLVQPVGSPLSLECTVEGTSNPNLYWYRQAAGRGLQLLFYSVGIGQISSEVPQNLSASRPQDRQFILSSKKLLLSDSGFYLCAWRATDTQYFGPGTRLTVL.

The CDR3 DNA reads TGCGCCAGCAGCCAAGCTTCCCAGGGGGCTGATTGGCGAAATCAGCCCCAGCATTTT. It is translated as CASSQASQGADWRNQPQHF. This chain joins TRBV4-3 and TRBJ1-5; 8 bases line up with TRBD1. The CDR3 has 19 amino acids. V trimming: 1 base; J trimming: 4 bases; junction bases outside the gene matches: 15. Germline assignment: CDR1 LGHNA and CDR2 YSLEER.

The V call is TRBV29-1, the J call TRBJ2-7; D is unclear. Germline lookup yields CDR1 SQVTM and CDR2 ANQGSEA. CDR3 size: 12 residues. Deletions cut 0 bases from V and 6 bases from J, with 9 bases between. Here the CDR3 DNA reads TGCAGCGTTGAAGAGCCCCCAATCGAGCAGTACTTC. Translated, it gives CSVEEPPIEQYF.

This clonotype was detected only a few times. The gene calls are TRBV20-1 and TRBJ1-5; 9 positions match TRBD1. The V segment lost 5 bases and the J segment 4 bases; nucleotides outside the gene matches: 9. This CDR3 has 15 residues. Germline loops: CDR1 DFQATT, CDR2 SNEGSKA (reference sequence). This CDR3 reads CSAARQGVGNQPQHF. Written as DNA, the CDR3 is TGCAGTGCTGCCCGACAGGGGGTGGGTAATCAGCCCCAGCATTTT.

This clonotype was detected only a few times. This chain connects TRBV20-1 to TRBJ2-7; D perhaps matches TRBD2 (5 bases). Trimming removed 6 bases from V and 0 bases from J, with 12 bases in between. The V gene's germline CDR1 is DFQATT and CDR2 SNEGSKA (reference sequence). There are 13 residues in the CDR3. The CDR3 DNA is TGCAGTGCCGTACCCGGGGACTCCTACGAGCAGTACTTC. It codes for CSAVPGDSYEQYF.

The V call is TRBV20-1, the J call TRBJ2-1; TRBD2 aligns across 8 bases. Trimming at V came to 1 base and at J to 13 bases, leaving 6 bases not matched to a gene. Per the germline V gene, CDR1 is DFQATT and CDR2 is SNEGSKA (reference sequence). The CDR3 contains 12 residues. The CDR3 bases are TGCAGTGCTAGAGCGGGGGGGGCTCTTCAGTTCTTC. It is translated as CSARAGGALQFF.

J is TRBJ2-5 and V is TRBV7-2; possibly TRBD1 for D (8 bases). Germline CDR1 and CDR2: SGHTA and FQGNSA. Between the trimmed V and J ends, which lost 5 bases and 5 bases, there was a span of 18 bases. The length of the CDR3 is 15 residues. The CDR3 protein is CASSKAGQATETQYF. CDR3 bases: TGTGCCAGCAGCAAAGCGGGACAGGCAACGGAGACCCAGTACTTC.

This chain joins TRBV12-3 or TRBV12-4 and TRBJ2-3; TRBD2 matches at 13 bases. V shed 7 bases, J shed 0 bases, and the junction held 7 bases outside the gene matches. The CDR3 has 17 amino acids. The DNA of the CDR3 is TGTGCCAGCATCTCCGGGACTAGCGGGACCAGCACAGATACGCAGTATTTT. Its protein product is CASISGTSGTSTDTQYF.

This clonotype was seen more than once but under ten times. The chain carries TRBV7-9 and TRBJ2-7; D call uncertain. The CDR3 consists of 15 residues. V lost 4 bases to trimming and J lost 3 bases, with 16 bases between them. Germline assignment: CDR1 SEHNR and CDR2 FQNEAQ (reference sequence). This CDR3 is CASSSERHRYYEQYF. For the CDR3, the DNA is TGTGCCAGCAGCTCTGAAAGACATAGATACTACGAGCAGTACTTC.

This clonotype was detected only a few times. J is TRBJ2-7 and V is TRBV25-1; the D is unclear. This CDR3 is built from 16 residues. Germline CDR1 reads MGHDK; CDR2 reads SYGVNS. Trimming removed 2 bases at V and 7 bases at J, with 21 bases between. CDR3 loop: CASSEELDFRYSEQYF. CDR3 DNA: TGTGCCAGCAGTGAAGAATTGGATTTTAGGTATAGTGAGCAGTACTTC.

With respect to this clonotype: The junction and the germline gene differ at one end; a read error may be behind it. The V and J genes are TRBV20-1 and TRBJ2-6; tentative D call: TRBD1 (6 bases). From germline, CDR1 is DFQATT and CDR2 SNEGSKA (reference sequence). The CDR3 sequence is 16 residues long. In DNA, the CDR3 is TGCAGTGCTCCACCCACGACAGGCTCTAGGGCCAACGTCCTGACTTTC. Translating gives CSAPPTTGSRANVLTF.

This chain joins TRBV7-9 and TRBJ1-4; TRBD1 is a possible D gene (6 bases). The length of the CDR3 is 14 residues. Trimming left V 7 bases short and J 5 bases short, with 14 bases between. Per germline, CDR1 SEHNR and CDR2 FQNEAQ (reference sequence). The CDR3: CASTQAGENEKLFF. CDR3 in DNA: TGTGCCAGCACCCAGGCAGGGGAGAATGAAAAACTGTTTTTT.

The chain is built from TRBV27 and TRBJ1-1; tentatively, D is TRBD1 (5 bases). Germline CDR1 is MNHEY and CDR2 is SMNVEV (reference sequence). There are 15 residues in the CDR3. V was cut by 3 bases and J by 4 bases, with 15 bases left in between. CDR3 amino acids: CASSFWGTEGTEAFF. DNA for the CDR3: TGTGCCAGCAGTTTCTGGGGGACGGAGGGCACTGAAGCTTTCTTT.